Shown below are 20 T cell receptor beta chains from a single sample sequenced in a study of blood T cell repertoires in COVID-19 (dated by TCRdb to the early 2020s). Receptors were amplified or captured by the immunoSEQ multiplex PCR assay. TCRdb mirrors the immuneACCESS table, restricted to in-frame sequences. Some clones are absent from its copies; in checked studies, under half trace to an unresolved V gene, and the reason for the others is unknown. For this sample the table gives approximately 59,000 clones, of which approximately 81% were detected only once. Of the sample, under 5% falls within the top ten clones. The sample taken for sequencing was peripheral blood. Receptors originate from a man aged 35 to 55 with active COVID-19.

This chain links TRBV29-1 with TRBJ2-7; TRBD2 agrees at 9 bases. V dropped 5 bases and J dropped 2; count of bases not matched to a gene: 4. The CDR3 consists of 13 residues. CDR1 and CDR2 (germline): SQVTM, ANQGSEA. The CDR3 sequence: CSVQVAGAYEQYF. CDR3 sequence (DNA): TGCAGCGTTCAGGTAGCGGGGGCCTACGAGCAGTACTTC.

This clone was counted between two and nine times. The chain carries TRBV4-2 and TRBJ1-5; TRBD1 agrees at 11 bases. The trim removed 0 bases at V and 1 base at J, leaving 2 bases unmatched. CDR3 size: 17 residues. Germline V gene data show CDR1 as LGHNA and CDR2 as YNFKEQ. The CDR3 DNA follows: TGTGCCAGCAGCCAAGACGGACAGGGGGCGAGCAATCAGCCCCAGCATTTT. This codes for CASSQDGQGASNQPQHF.

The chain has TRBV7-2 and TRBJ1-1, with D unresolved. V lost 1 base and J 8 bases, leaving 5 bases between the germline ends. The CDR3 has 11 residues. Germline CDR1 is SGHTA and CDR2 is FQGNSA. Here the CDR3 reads CASSLVAEAFF. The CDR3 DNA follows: TGTGCCAGCAGCTTAGTAGCCGAAGCTTTCTTT.

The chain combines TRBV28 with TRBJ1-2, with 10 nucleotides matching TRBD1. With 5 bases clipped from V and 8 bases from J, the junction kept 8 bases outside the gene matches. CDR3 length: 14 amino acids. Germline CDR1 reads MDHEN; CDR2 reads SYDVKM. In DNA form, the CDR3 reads TGTGCCAGCAGTGCGGGACAGGGGATTCGAGGCTACACCTTC. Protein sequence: CASSAGQGIRGYTF.

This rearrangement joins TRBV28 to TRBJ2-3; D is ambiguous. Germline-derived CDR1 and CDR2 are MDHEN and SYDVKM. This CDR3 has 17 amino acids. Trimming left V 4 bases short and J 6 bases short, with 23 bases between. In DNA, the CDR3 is TGTGCCAGCAGTTATACCCGCGACTTCCCCCTTACCGATACGCAGTATTTT. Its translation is CASSYTRDFPLTDTQYF.

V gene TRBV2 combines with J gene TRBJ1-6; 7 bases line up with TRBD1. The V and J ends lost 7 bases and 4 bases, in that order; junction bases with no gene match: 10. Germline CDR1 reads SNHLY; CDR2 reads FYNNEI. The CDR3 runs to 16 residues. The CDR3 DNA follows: TGTGCCAGCACCTCGCAGGGGGATTTTTATAATTCACCCCTCCACTTT. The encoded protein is CASTSQGDFYNSPLHF.

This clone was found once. The CDR3: CASSVGTSGYNEQFF. For the CDR3, the DNA is TGTGCCAGCAGCGTAGGGACTAGCGGATACAATGAGCAGTTCTTC. This chain links TRBV9 with TRBJ2-1, with 10 bases that match TRBD2. This CDR3 has 15 amino acids. V dropped 0 bases and J dropped 4; count of bases not matched to a gene: 1. The germline gives CDR1 SGDLS, CDR2 YYNGEE. Looking up the rest from reference TRBV9 and TRBJ2-1 gives the full variable domain: DSGVTQTPKHLITATGQRVTLRCSPRSGDLSVYWYQQSLDQGLQFLIQYYNGEERAKGNILERFSAQQFPDLHSELNLSSLELGDSALYFCASSVGTSGYNEQFFGPGTRLTVL.

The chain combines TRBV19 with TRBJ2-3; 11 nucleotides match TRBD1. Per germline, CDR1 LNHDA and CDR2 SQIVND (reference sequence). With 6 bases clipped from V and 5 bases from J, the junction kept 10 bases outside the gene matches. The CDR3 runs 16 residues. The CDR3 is CASRNIGQGAGDTQYF. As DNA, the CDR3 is TGTGCCAGTAGAAATATCGGACAGGGGGCAGGAGATACGCAGTATTTT.

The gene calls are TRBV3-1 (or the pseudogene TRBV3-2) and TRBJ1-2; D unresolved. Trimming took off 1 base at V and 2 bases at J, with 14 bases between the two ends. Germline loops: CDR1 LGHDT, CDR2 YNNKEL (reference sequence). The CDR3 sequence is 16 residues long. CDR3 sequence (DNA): TGTGCCAGCAGCCAAGGTGCAGGTCGGCAAAACTATGGCTACACCTTC. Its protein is CASSQGAGRQNYGYTF.

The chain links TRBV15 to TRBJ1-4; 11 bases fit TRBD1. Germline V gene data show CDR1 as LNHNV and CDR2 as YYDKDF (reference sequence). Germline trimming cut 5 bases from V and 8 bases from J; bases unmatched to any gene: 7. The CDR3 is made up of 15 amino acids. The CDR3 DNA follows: TGTGCCACCAGCGGGGACAGGGGGGAAGGGGAAAAACTGTTTTTT. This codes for CATSGDRGEGEKLFF.

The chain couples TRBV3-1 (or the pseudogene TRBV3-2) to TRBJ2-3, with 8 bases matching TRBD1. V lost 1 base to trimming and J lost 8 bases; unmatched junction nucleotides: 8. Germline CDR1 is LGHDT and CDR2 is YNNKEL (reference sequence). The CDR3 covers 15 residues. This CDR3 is CASSQGTGPSGTQYF. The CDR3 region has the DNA TGTGCCAGCAGCCAAGGGACAGGGCCCTCGGGTACGCAGTATTTT.

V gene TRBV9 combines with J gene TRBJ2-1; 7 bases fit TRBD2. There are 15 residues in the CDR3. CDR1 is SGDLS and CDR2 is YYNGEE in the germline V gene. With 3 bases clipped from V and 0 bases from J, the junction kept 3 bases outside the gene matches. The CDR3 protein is CASSASSGSYNEQFF. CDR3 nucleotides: TGTGCCAGCAGCGCCTCTAGCGGCTCCTACAATGAGCAGTTCTTC.

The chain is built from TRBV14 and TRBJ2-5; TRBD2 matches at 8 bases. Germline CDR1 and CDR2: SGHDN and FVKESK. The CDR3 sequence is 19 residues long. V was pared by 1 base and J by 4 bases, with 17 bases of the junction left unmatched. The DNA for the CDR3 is TGTGCCAGCAGCCAAGGTCAACCCCCGGGACTAGTACGTCGAGAGACCCAGTACTTC. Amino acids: CASSQGQPPGLVRRETQYF.

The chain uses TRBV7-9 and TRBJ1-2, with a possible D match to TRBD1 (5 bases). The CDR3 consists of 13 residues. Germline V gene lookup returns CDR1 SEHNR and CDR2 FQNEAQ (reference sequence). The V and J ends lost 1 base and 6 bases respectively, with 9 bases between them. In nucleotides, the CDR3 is TGTGCCAGCAGCTTAGTAGGGACTGATGGCTACACCTTC. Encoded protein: CASSLVGTDGYTF.

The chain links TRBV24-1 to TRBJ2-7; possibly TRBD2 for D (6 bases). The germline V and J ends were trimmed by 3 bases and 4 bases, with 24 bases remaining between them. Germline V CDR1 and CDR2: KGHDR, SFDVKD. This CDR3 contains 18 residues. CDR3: CATSDPRGSHSGGYEQYF. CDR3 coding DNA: TGTGCCACCAGTGATCCCCGCGGGTCTCATAGCGGAGGGTACGAGCAGTACTTC.

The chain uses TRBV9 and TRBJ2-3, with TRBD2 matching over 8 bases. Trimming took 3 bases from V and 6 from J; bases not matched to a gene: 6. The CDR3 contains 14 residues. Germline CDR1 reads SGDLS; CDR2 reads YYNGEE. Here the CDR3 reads CASSGRLASDTQYF. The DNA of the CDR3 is TGTGCCAGCAGCGGCCGACTAGCGTCGGATACGCAGTATTTT.

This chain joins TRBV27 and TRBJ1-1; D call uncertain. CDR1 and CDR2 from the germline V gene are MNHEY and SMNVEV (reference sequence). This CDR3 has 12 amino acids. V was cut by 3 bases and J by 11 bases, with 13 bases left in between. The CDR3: CASSFGGQEAFF. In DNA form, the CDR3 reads TGTGCCAGCAGTTTTGGCGGGCAGGAGGCTTTCTTT.

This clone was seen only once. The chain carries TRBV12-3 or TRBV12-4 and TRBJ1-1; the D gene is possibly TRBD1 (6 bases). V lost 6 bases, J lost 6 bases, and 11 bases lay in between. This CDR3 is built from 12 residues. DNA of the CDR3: TGTGCCAGCAGCTGGGACACCCCTGAAGCTTTCTTT. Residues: CASSWDTPEAFF.

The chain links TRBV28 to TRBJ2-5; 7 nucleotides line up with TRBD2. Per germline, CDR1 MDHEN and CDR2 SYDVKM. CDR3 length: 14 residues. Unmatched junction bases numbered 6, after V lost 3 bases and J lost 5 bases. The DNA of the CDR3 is TGTGCCAGCAGTTTGTTACTAGCGTGGGAGACCCAGTACTTC. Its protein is CASSLLLAWETQYF.

This chain's CDR3 is CASSQPGRDEQYF. For the CDR3, the DNA is TGTGCCAGCAGCCAGCCCGGCAGGGACGAGCAGTACTTC. V and J are TRBV6-2 or TRBV6-3 and TRBJ2-7; D is perhaps TRBD1 (5 bases). The CDR3 length is 13 residues. V shed 6 bases and J shed 5 bases, with 14 bases lying between them. The germline V gene has CDR1 MNHEY and CDR2 SVGEGT.